These 7 T cell receptor beta chains were sequenced from one sample in a study of identical twins. TCRdb redid the calling of the 5' RACE reads with MiXCR, one entry per CDR3 protein. The sample shows some 500,000 distinct CDR3 sequences, 14% of them seen only once. A further study also used this sample, focusing on yellow fever vaccine responses in identical twins.

Sequenced material: CD4+ T cells sorted from blood. The receptors were gathered from a young woman in good health.

The gene calls are TRBV20-1 and TRBJ2-1; 8 bases match TRBD2. Germline CDR1 DFQATT, CDR2 SNEGSKA (reference sequence). V lost 0 bases and J lost 4; bases outside the gene matches: 8. The CDR3 contains 16 residues. Here the CDR3 reads CSARDPAGDIYNEQFF. The DNA for the CDR3 is TGCAGTGCTAGAGATCCAGCGGGAGATATATACAATGAGCAGTTCTTC.

The chain employs TRBV20-1 and TRBJ2-3, with D possibly being TRBD1 or TRBD2 (5 bases each). The germline V gene has CDR1 DFQATT and CDR2 SNEGSKA (reference sequence). This CDR3 comprises 18 residues. V shed 6 bases and J shed 0 bases, with 25 bases lying between them. The CDR3 DNA follows: TGCAGTGCCGAAACTATTAAATTTGGGACCCCAAGCACAGATACGCAGTATTTT. Translating it yields CSAETIKFGTPSTDTQYF.

This clonotype was counted only a few times. The chain has TRBV28 and TRBJ2-5, with 9 bases fitting TRBD1. Germline-derived CDR1 and CDR2 are MDHEN and SYDVKM. V was pared by 6 bases and J by 5 bases, with 16 bases of the junction left unmatched. The CDR3 is 17 amino acids. CDR3 in amino acids: CASRRDQNRGPRETQYF. In DNA form, the CDR3 reads TGTGCCAGCAGAAGAGATCAGAACAGGGGGCCTCGGGAGACCCAGTACTTC. The full variable domain, with the rest looked up from reference TRBV28 and TRBJ2-5, is DVKVTQSSRYLVKRTGEKVFLECVQDMDHENMFWYRQDPGLGLRLIYFSYDVKMKEKGDIPEGYSVSREKKERFSLILESASTNQTSMYLCASRRDQNRGPRETQYFGPGTRLLVL.

This clonotype was detected only a few times. The gene calls are TRBV20-1 and TRBJ2-3; 8 nucleotides line up with TRBD2. V trimming: 6 bases; J trimming: 6 bases; junction bases outside the gene matches: 5. CDR3 length: 12 residues. Germline CDR1 is DFQATT and CDR2 is SNEGSKA (reference sequence). This CDR3 is CSARLAPDTQYF. The CDR3 DNA sequence: TGCAGTGCGCGACTAGCGCCGGATACGCAGTATTTT.

The V call is TRBV24-1, the J call TRBJ2-3; 11 bases are shared with TRBD1. The CDR3 spans 16 residues. Germline V lookup: CDR1 KGHDR, CDR2 SFDVKD. The V segment lost 4 bases and the J segment 4 bases; nucleotides outside the gene matches: 6. The CDR3 DNA reads TGTGCCACCAGTGACCCCGGGACAGGGGGACCAGATACGCAGTATTTT. Its translation is CATSDPGTGGPDTQYF.

The genes are TRBV21-1 and TRBJ2-1; no DNA check was done on the table's D call, TRBD1. TRBV21-1 is classified as a pseudogene. This CDR3 is built from 16 residues. As DNA, the CDR3 is TGTGCCAGCAGCAACTTTGGTTCCCCGGGCTACAATGAGCAGTTCTTC. Protein sequence: CASSNFGSPGYNEQFF.

This clonotype occurred a few times. The chain's CDR3 is CASSRSVGELFF. The CDR3, as DNA: TGTGCCAGCAGCCGATCCGTGGGGGAGCTGTTTTTT. The rearrangement joins TRBV14 to TRBJ2-2; D gene uncertain. Germline V gene data show CDR1 as SGHDN and CDR2 as FVKESK. The CDR3 loop spans 12 amino acids. V dropped 4 bases and J dropped 8 bases, with 8 bases sitting between them.